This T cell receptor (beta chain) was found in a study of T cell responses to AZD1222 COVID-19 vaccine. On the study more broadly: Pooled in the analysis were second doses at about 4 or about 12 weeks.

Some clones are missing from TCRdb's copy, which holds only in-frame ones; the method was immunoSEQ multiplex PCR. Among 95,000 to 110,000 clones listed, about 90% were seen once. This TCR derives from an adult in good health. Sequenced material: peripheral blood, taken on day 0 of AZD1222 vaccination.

The CDR3 DNA is TGTGCCAGCAATTGGGCTCAGGGGGGCCGAGAGACCCAGTACTTC. Translated, it gives CASNWAQGGRETQYF. The rearrangement links TRBV2 to TRBJ2-5, with a possible D match to TRBD1 (7 bases). The CDR3 spans 15 residues. The ends were cut back, 7 bases at V and 4 bases at J, with 19 bases in the middle. The germline V gene encodes CDR1 SNHLY and CDR2 FYNNEI.